These 26 T cell receptor beta chains were sequenced from one sample in a study of blood T cell repertoires in COVID-19. Assay: immunoSEQ multiplex PCR; the TCRdb copy retains only in-frame clones and omits some. The table shows about 160,000 clones, with almost 85% occurring only once. The sequenced sample was peripheral blood. Receptors originate from a woman of 80 years or more with acute or convalescent COVID-19.

This clone occurred a few times. The rearrangement links TRBV2 to TRBJ1-3; D gene uncertain. The germline V gene has CDR1 SNHLY and CDR2 FYNNEI. The CDR3 length is 12 residues. V lost 7 bases and J 3 bases, leaving 7 bases between the germline ends. CDR3 in DNA: TGTGCCAGCACGGAGGGTGGAAACACCATATATTTT. It yields the protein CASTEGGNTIYF.

The chain carries TRBV5-1 and TRBJ1-2; 8 positions match TRBD1. Germline CDR1 SGHRS, CDR2 YFSETQ. The CDR3 is 13 residues long. V lost 5 bases to trimming and J lost 3 bases; unmatched junction nucleotides: 3. DNA of the CDR3: TGCGCCAGCAGTCCGACAGGGGACTATGGCTACACCTTC. Its protein is CASSPTGDYGYTF.

Comments on this clone: Sequence at one end of the junction differs from germline and may be a read error. The CDR3 is CAWTNNVGYEQYF. In DNA, the CDR3 is TGTGCCTGGACTAATAACGTGGGCTACGAGCAGTATTTC. This chain connects TRBV30 to TRBJ2-7; D is undetermined. The CDR3 is 13 amino acids. The germline CDR1 and CDR2 sequences are GTSNPN and SVGIG (reference sequence).

The V gene is TRBV5-1, the J gene TRBJ1-4, with D possibly TRBD1 on 5 matching bases. From germline, CDR1 is SGHRS and CDR2 YFSETQ. Trimming left V 0 bases short and J 4 bases short, with 13 bases between. This CDR3 has 16 amino acids. The CDR3 spells CASSLEGRRDNEKLFF. CDR3 DNA sequence: TGCGCCAGCAGCTTGGAGGGACGGCGGGATAATGAAAAACTGTTTTTT.

This clone has only one observation. The CDR3 spells CATLQGGWSSGNTIYF. CDR3 nucleotides: TGTGCCACCCTACAAGGGGGATGGAGCTCTGGAAACACCATATATTTT. V gene TRBV24-1 combines with J gene TRBJ1-3, with D possibly TRBD1 on 6 matching bases. Germline V CDR1 and CDR2: KGHDR, SFDVKD. The CDR3 length is 16 residues. V lost 9 bases to trimming and J lost 0 bases, with 17 bases between them.

The chain uses TRBV11-2 and TRBJ2-1, with no clear D. The length of the CDR3 is 15 residues. Germline CDR1 reads SGHAT; CDR2 reads FQNNGV. Between the trimmed V and J ends, which lost 5 bases and 2 bases, there was a span of 13 bases. The CDR3 nucleotides read TGTGCCAGCAGCCACCCCTACCTACCCTACAATGAGCAGTTCTTC. Its protein product is CASSHPYLPYNEQFF.

The chain has TRBV2 and TRBJ1-5, with D perhaps matching TRBD1 (5 bases). V lost 6 bases and J 5 bases, leaving 17 bases between the germline ends. This CDR3 comprises 15 residues. CDR1 is SNHLY and CDR2 is FYNNEI in the germline V gene. The CDR3 DNA follows: TGTGCCAGCAGGACGCCAGGTGGGGGGGATCAGCCCCAGCATTTT. This sequence encodes CASRTPGGGDQPQHF.

The chain links TRBV5-1 to TRBJ1-1, with TRBD1 identical over 8 bases. CDR3 length equals 14 residues. Germline assignment: CDR1 SGHRS and CDR2 YFSETQ. J lost 1 base, V lost 4 bases, and 3 bases had no gene match. The CDR3 is CASSARGQNTEAFF. The CDR3 nucleotides are TGCGCCAGCAGCGCCAGGGGGCAGAACACTGAAGCTTTCTTT. The whole variable domain, filled in from reference TRBV5-1 and TRBJ1-1, reads KAGVTQTPRYLIKTRGQQVTLSCSPISGHRSVSWYQQTPGQGLQFLFEYFSETQRNKGNFPGRFSGRQFSNSRSEMNVSTLELGDSALYLCASSARGQNTEAFFGQGTRLTVV.

The V call is TRBV29-1, the J call TRBJ1-2, with D possibly TRBD1 on 5 matching bases. Trimming took 7 bases from V and 8 from J, leaving 14 bases between them. The germline V gene has CDR1 SQVTM and CDR2 ANQGSEA. The CDR3 is 11 residues long. CDR3: CSAGGTEGYTF. The CDR3 DNA follows: TGCAGCGCCGGAGGGACGGAAGGCTACACCTTC.

The DNA of the CDR3 is TGTGCCAGCAGCTTCACGGGGGGGCGCAGGGAGACCCAGTACTTC. Its translation: CASSFTGGRRETQYF. The J gene is TRBJ2-5, the V gene TRBV11-2, with 8 bases fitting TRBD2. This CDR3 contains 15 residues. Germline V gene sequence: CDR1 SGHAT, CDR2 FQNNGV. V shed 3 bases and J 5 bases; nucleotides not matched to a gene: 8.

V is TRBV5-1 and J is TRBJ1-4; TRBD1 might be the D (6 bases). CDR1 is SGHRS, CDR2 YFSETQ, per germline. The CDR3 length is 14 residues. The V end was cut by 6 bases, the J end by 0 bases, with 9 bases between. CDR3 sequence reads: CASTTGPTNEKLFF. CDR3 bases: TGCGCCAGCACAACAGGGCCAACTAATGAAAAACTGTTTTTT.

The V call is TRBV21-1, the J call TRBJ2-7; the table calls TRBD2, which could not be checked here. TRBV21-1 is annotated as a pseudogene. CDR3 length: 16 amino acids. The CDR3 region is CASSKGQLARVGEQYF. The CDR3 DNA sequence: TGTGCCAGCAGCAAAGGGCAACTGGCCCGGGTGGGCGAGCAGTACTTC.

The chain has TRBV7-2 and TRBJ2-1; 9 bases fit TRBD2. The CDR3 length is 16 residues. The junction had 6 bases not matched to a gene; V was cut back by 4 bases and J by 2 bases. CDR1 is SGHTA and CDR2 is FQGNSA in the germline V gene. The CDR3 spells CASSSRGGRAYNEQFF. In nucleotides, the CDR3 is TGTGCCAGCAGCTCCAGGGGCGGGAGGGCCTACAATGAGCAGTTCTTC.

The chain carries TRBV7-9 and TRBJ2-2; the match to TRBD2 covers 10 bases. Germline lookup yields CDR1 SEHNR and CDR2 FQNEAQ (reference sequence). The V segment lost 3 bases and the J segment 4 bases; nucleotides outside the gene matches: 2. The CDR3 has 15 residues. As DNA, the CDR3 is TGTGCCAGCAGCTTGGGACTAGCGCCCACCGGGGAGCTGTTTTTT. Amino acid sequence: CASSLGLAPTGELFF.

This chain uses TRBV19 with TRBJ2-1; a possible D gene is TRBD2 (6 bases). The CDR3 is made up of 14 amino acids. The germline CDR1 and CDR2 sequences are LNHDA and SQIVND (reference sequence). The V end was cut by 3 bases, the J end by 4 bases, with 10 bases between. CDR3 amino acids: CASSILGTYNEQFF. The CDR3 DNA follows: TGTGCCAGTAGTATCCTCGGGACTTACAATGAGCAGTTCTTC.

The V and J genes are TRBV5-1 and TRBJ2-2; 10 bases are a match to TRBD1. V lost 6 bases to trimming and J lost 4 bases; unmatched junction nucleotides: 15. The CDR3 length is 18 residues. CDR1 and CDR2 (germline): SGHRS, YFSETQ. CDR3 in amino acids: CASTPSVSGTGVTGELFF. The CDR3 bases are TGCGCCAGCACCCCGTCGGTATCCGGGACAGGGGTCACCGGGGAGCTGTTTTTT.

The chain joins TRBV7-2 to TRBJ1-2; maybe TRBD1 (5 bases). CDR1 and CDR2 from the germline V gene are SGHTA and FQGNSA. Trimming stripped 5 bases from V and 4 bases from J, with 14 bases between. The CDR3 is 14 amino acids. The CDR3 nucleotides are TGTGCCAGCAGCGCTCAGGGTCCTTTCTATGGCTACACCTTC. It codes for CASSAQGPFYGYTF. Full variable domain (missing parts from reference TRBV7-2 and TRBJ1-2): GAGVSQSPSNKVTEKGKDVELRCDPISGHTALYWYRQSLGQGLEFLIYFQGNSAPDKSGLPSDRFSAERTGGSVSTLTIQRTQQEDSAVYLCASSAQGPFYGYTFGSGTRLTVV.

V and J are TRBV19 and TRBJ1-4; TRBD1 matches 10 bases. V lost 6 bases, J lost 7 bases, and 8 bases stayed unmatched. Germline V lookup: CDR1 LNHDA, CDR2 SQIVND (reference sequence). The CDR3 has 15 amino acids. The CDR3 nucleotides are TGTGCCAGTAGCACCGTGACAGGGGGCCTTGAAAAACTGTTTTTT. Translating gives CASSTVTGGLEKLFF.

V gene TRBV19 combines with J gene TRBJ1-2; D is unresolved. The CDR3 spans 15 residues. Germline CDR1 reads LNHDA; CDR2 reads SQIVND (reference sequence). Trimming shortened V by 3 bases and J by 5 bases, and 16 bases separated the two germline ends. The CDR3 region has the DNA TGTGCCAGTAGTATTAGAGGCCGAGTCTTATATGGCTACACCTTC. Translated, it gives CASSIRGRVLYGYTF.

This chain connects TRBV25-1 to TRBJ1-2; 9 bases are a match to TRBD1. This CDR3 has 16 amino acids. Trimming took 5 bases from V and 4 from J; bases not matched to a gene: 11. Germline CDR1 is MGHDK and CDR2 is SYGVNS. The CDR3 here is CASSTTGTGLIYGYTF. The CDR3 bases are TGTGCCAGCAGTACCACCGGGACAGGGTTAATCTATGGCTACACCTTC.

This rearrangement joins TRBV6-1 to TRBJ2-1, with D perhaps matching TRBD2 (6 bases). Per the germline V gene, CDR1 is MNHNS and CDR2 is SASEGT. V dropped 2 bases and J dropped 2 bases, with 13 bases sitting between them. The CDR3 covers 16 residues. DNA for the CDR3: TGTGCCAGCAGTGAATGGACTACAACCCCCTACAATGAGCAGTTCTTC. Translation: CASSEWTTTPYNEQFF.

The rearrangement uses TRBV2 and TRBJ2-4; D may be TRBD1 (6 bases). V was pared by 5 bases and J by 6 bases, with 20 bases between. Germline V gene lookup returns CDR1 SNHLY and CDR2 FYNNEI. The CDR3 contains 16 residues. The CDR3 DNA reads TGTGCCAGCAGTAAAAGCATACAGGGATTAAGAAACATTCAGTACTTC. Encoded protein: CASSKSIQGLRNIQYF.

The chain has TRBV2 and TRBJ2-3; 11 nucleotides line up with TRBD2. With 6 bases clipped from V and 3 bases from J, the junction kept 5 bases outside the gene matches. The germline V gene has CDR1 SNHLY and CDR2 FYNNEI. The CDR3 runs 15 residues. CDR3 nucleotide sequence: TGTGCCAGCAGGGTAACTAGCGGGAGAACAGATACGCAGTATTTT. Translated: CASRVTSGRTDTQYF.

This clone was recorded only once. The chain employs TRBV18 and TRBJ1-1, with TRBD1 as a possible D gene (6 bases). Trimming removed 3 bases at V and 0 bases at J, with 14 bases between. Germline V gene lookup returns CDR1 KGHSH and CDR2 LQKENI. The CDR3 totals 16 residues. CDR3 protein: CASSPGTTNMNTEAFF. CDR3 sequence (DNA): TGTGCCAGCTCACCCGGGACAACCAATATGAACACTGAAGCTTTCTTT.

The CDR3 loop reads CASSQVAAGLDNEQFF. DNA for the CDR3: TGTGCCAGCAGCCAAGTAGCGGCGGGCTTAGACAATGAGCAGTTCTTC. The gene calls are TRBV3-1 (or the pseudogene TRBV3-2) and TRBJ2-1; possible D gene TRBD2, 6 bases. CDR3 length: 16 residues. Deletions cut 1 base from V and 5 bases from J, with 15 bases between. CDR1 is LGHDT and CDR2 is YNNKEL in the germline V gene (reference sequence).

The V and J genes are TRBV7-8 and TRBJ1-2; maybe TRBD1 (5 bases). The CDR3 runs 12 residues. Trimming shortened V by 1 base and J by 6 bases, and 6 bases separated the two germline ends. Germline-derived CDR1 and CDR2 are SGHVS and FQNEAQ. In nucleotides, the CDR3 is TGTGCCAGCAGCTTAGTAGGGGATGGCTACACCTTC. Its protein product is CASSLVGDGYTF. Full variable domain (outside the CDR3, taken from reference TRBV7-8 and TRBJ1-2): GAGVSQSPRYKVAKRGQDVALRCDPISGHVSLFWYQQALGQGPEFLTYFQNEAQLDKSGLPSDRFFAERPEGSVSTLKIQRTQQEDSAVYLCASSLVGDGYTFGSGTRLTVV.